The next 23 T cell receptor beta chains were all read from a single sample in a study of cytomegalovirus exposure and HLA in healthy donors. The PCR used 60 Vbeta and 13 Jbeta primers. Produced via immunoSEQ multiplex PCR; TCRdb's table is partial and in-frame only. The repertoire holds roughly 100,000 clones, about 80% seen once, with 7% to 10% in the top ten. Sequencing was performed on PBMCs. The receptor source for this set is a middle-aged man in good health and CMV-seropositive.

This CDR3 reads CASSSPTGDNQPQHF. CDR3 bases: TGTGCCAGCAGTTCTCCTACAGGGGACAATCAGCCCCAGCATTTT. The rearrangement joins TRBV6-6 to TRBJ1-5; TRBD1 matches at 7 bases. The CDR3 length is 15 residues. Germline V gene lookup returns CDR1 MNHNY and CDR2 SVGAGI (reference sequence). V lost 4 bases, J lost 3 bases, and 6 bases stayed unmatched.

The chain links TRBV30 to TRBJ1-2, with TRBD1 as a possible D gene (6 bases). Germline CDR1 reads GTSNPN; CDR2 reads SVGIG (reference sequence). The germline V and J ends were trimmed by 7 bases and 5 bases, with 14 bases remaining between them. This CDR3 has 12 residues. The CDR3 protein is CASRQDSYGYTF. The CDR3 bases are TGTGCCTCACGGCAGGACAGTTATGGCTACACCTTC.

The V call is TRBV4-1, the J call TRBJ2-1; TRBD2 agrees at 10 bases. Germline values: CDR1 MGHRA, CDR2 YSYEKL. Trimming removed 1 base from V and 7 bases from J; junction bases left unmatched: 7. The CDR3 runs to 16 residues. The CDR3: CASSQGYLAGVNEQFF. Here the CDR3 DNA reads TGCGCCAGCAGCCAAGGATATCTAGCGGGAGTAAATGAGCAGTTCTTC.

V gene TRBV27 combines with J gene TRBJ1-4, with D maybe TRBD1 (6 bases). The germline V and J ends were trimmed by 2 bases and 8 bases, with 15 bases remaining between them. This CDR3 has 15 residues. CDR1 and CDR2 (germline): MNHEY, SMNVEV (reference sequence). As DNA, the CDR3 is TGTGCCAGCAGTTTAAGAGGGGGATCGGGCGAAAAACTGTTTTTT. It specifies CASSLRGGSGEKLFF.

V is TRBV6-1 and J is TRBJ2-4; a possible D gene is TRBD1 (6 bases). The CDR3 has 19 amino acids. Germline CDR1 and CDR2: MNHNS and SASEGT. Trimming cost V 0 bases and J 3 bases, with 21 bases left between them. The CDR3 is CASSEAGSDAKGVKNIQYF. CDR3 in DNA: TGTGCCAGCAGTGAAGCCGGGTCAGACGCTAAGGGGGTCAAAAACATTCAGTACTTC.

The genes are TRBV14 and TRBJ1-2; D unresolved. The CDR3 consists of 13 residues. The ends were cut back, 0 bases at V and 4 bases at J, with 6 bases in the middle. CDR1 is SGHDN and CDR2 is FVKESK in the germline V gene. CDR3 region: CASSQETAYGYTF. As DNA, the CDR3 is TGTGCCAGCAGCCAAGAAACAGCCTATGGCTACACCTTC.

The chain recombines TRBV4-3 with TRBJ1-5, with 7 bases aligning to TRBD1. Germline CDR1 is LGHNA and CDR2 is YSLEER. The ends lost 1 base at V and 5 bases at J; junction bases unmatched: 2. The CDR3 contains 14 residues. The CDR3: CASSQGTGDQPQHF. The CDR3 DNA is TGCGCCAGCAGCCAAGGAACAGGGGATCAGCCCCAGCATTTT.

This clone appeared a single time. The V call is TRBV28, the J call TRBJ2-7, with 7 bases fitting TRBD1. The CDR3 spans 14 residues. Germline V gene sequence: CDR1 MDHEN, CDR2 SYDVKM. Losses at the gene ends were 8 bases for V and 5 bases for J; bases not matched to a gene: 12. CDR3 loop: CASCSTGVLDEQYF. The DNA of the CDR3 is TGTGCCAGCTGCTCAACAGGGGTTCTAGACGAGCAGTACTTC.

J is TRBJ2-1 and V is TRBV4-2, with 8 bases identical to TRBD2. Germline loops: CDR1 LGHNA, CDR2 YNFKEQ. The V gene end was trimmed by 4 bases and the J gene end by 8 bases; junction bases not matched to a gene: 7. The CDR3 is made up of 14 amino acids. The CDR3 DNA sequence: TGTGCCAGCAGCCGCCGGGAGGGCCTCGATGAGCAGTTCTTC. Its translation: CASSRREGLDEQFF.

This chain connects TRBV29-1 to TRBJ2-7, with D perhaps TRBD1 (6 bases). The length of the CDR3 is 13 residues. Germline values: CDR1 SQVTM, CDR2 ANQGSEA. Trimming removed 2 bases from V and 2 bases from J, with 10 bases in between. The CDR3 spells CSVEHRDPYEQYF. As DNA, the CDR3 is TGCAGCGTTGAACACAGGGACCCCTACGAGCAGTACTTC.

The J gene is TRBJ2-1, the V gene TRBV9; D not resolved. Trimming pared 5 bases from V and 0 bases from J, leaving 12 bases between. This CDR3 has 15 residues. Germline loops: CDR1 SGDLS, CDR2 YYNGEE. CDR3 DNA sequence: TGTGCCAGCAGTTCATGGGCAGGCTCCTACAATGAGCAGTTCTTC. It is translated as CASSSWAGSYNEQFF.

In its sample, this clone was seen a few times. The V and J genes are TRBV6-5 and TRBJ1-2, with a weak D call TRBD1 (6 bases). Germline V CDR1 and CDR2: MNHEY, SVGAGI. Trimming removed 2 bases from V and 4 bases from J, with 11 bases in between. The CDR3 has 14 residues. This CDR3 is CASSYGGQPYGYTF. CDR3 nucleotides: TGTGCCAGCAGTTACGGTGGACAGCCCTATGGCTACACCTTC.

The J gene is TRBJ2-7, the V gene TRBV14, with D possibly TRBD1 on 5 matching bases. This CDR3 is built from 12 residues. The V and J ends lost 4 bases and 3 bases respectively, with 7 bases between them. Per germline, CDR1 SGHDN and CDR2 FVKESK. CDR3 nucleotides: TGTGCCAGCAGCCGAGACAGCTACGAGCAGTACTTC. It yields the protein CASSRDSYEQYF.

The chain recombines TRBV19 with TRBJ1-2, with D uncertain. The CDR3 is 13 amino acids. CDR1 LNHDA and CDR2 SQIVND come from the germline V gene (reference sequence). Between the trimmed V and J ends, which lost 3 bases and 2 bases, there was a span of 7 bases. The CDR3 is CASSMSRNYGYTF. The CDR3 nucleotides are TGTGCCAGTAGTATGAGCAGGAACTATGGCTACACCTTC.

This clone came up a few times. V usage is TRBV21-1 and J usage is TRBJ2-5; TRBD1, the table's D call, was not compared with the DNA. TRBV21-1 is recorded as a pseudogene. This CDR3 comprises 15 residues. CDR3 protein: CASSTPQTGLETQYF. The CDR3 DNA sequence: TGTGCCAGCAGCACCCCGCAAACAGGGTTGGAGACCCAGTACTTC.

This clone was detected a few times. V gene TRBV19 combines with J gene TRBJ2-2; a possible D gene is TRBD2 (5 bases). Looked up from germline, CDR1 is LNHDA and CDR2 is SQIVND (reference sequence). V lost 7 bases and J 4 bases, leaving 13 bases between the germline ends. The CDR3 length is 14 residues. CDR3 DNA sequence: TGTGCCAGTATCACCTCCGGACTCACCGGGGAGCTGTTTTTT. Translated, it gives CASITSGLTGELFF.

DNA of the CDR3: TGTGCCAGCAGCCGTTTGGCCCAGGGAGGATGGTCCTATAATTCACCCCTCCACTTT. Encoded protein: CASSRLAQGGWSYNSPLHF. The chain combines TRBV7-8 with TRBJ1-6; perhaps TRBD1 as D (5 bases). Trimming shortened V by 5 bases and J by 1 base, and 21 bases separated the two germline ends. CDR1 is SGHVS and CDR2 is FQNEAQ in the germline V gene. The CDR3 totals 19 residues.

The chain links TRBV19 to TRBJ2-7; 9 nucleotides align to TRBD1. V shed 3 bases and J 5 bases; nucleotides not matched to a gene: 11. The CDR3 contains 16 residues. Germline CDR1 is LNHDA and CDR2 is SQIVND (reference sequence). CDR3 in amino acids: CASSILPGQGVHEQYF. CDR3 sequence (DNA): TGTGCCAGTAGTATTCTACCGGGACAGGGTGTCCACGAGCAGTACTTC.

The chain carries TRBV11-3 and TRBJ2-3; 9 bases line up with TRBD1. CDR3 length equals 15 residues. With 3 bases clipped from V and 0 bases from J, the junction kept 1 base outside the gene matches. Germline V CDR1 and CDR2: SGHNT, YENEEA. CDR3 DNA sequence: TGTGCCAGCAGCTTCGGACAGGGGAGCACAGATACGCAGTATTTT. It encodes CASSFGQGSTDTQYF. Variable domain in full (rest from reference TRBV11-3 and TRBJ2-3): EAGVVQSPRYKIIEKKQPVAFWCNPISGHNTLYWYLQNLGQGPELLIRYENEEAVDDSQLPKDRFSAERLKGVDSTLKIQPAELGDSAVYLCASSFGQGSTDTQYFGPGTRLTVL.

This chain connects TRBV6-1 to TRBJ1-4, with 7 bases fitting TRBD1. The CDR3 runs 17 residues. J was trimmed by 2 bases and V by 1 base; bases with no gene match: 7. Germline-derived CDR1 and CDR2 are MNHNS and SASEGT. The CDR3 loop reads CASSEDNRGRTNEKLFF. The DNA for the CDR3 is TGTGCCAGCAGTGAAGATAATAGGGGGCGGACTAATGAAAAACTGTTTTTT.

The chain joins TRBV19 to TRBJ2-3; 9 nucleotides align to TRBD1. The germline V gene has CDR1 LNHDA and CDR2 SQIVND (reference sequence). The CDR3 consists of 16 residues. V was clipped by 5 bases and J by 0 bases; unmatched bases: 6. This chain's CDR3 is CASSPQGALSTDTQYF. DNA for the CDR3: TGTGCCAGTAGTCCACAGGGGGCGCTTAGCACAGATACGCAGTATTTT.

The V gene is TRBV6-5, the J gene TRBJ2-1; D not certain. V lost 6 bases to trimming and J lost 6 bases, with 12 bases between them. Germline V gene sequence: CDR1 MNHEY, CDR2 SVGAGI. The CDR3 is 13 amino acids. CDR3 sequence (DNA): TGTGCCAGCAGCGTTATAGAATCCAATGAGCAGTTCTTC. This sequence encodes CASSVIESNEQFF.

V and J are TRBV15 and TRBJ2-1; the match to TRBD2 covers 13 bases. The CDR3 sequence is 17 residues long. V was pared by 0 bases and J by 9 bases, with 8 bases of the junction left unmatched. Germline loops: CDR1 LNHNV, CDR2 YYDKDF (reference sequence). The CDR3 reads CATSRDPTSGGGSEQFF. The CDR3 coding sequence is TGTGCCACCAGCAGAGACCCAACTAGCGGGGGGGGCTCTGAGCAGTTCTTC.